The 29 T cell receptor beta chains presented below share a single source sample, sequenced in a study of blood T cells in healthy people across ages. Through a sample-barcoded 5' primer and a J-beta primer mix, a second PCR was run for 7 to 11 cycles. In TCRdb, the 5' RACE reads were re-called with MiXCR into one record per CDR3 protein. The sample yields hundreds of thousands of distinct CDR3 sequences, around 25% seen once. The data also belong to a second study, concerning T cells of mothers and their children.

The sample consisted of blood. These receptors came from a boy under 18 in good health.

J is TRBJ2-3 and V is TRBV27, with D maybe TRBD1 (6 bases). V gave up 6 bases and J gave up 3 bases, with 16 bases separating them. Germline values: CDR1 MNHEY, CDR2 SMNVEV (reference sequence). The CDR3 is 15 amino acids. CDR3 amino acids: CASRKGDLYTDTQYF. The DNA of the CDR3 is TGTGCCAGCAGGAAGGGGGATTTGTATACAGATACGCAGTATTTT.

The V gene is TRBV5-1, the J gene TRBJ1-6; D not resolved. This CDR3 is built from 14 residues. The V end was cut by 6 bases, the J end by 7 bases, with 14 bases between. Germline CDR1 and CDR2: SGHRS and YFSETQ. The CDR3 bases are TGCGCCAGCAACTTTTCACCCGAGAATTCACCCCTCCACTTT. This codes for CASNFSPENSPLHF.

V and J are TRBV12-5 and TRBJ2-7; 8 positions agree with TRBD1. The junction had 10 bases not matched to a gene; V was cut back by 6 bases and J by 0 bases. The CDR3 sequence is 16 residues long. Germline CDR1 LGHNT, CDR2 FRNRAP. The CDR3 DNA is TGTGCTAGTGGCCCCGCTCTCGGACAGGGCTCCTACGAGCAGTACTTC. Translating it yields CASGPALGQGSYEQYF.

The chain couples TRBV9 to TRBJ2-7, with TRBD1 matching 9 bases. The J call is doubtful: the DNA matches TRBJ2-5 better. The length of the CDR3 is 15 residues. CDR1 and CDR2 (germline): SGDLS, YYNGEE. In nucleotides, the CDR3 is TGTGCCAGCAGCTTCACAGGGGGCTTTGGAGAGACCCAGTACTTC. The encoded protein is CASSFTGGFGETQYF.

Remarks on this clonotype: At one end the junction does not follow the germline gene, possibly because of a read error. The chain joins TRBV3-1 to TRBJ1-1; no firm D call. The CDR3 totals 13 residues. Germline V gene lookup returns CDR1 LGHDT and CDR2 YNNKEL (reference sequence). The CDR3, as DNA: TGTGCCAGCAGACAAGGAAGGGCCACTGAAGCTTTCTTT. This encodes CASRQGRATEAFF.

The chain uses TRBV15 and TRBJ1-1; no definite D call. CDR1 and CDR2 (germline): LNHNV, YYDKDF (reference sequence). The V gene lost 8 bases and the J gene lost 0 bases, with 10 bases spanning the gap. The CDR3 sequence is 13 residues long. The CDR3 here is CATARLVNTEAFF. In nucleotides, the CDR3 is TGTGCCACCGCCAGGTTGGTGAACACTGAAGCTTTCTTT. Full variable domain (missing parts from reference TRBV15 and TRBJ1-1): DAMVIQNPRYQVTQFGKPVTLSCSQTLNHNVMYWYQQKSSQAPKLLFHYYDKDFNNEADTPDNFQSRRPNTSFCFLDIRSPGLGDTAMYLCATARLVNTEAFFGQGTRLTVV.

The chain couples TRBV4-2 to TRBJ2-3, with D perhaps TRBD2 (6 bases). The CDR3 sequence is 15 residues long. Germline assignment: CDR1 LGHNA and CDR2 YNFKEQ. The V end was cut by 7 bases, the J end by 0 bases, with 14 bases between. The CDR3 here is CASTAKGGSTDTQYF. CDR3 DNA sequence: TGTGCCAGCACTGCTAAGGGAGGAAGCACAGATACGCAGTATTTT.

The chain combines TRBV12-3 or TRBV12-4 with TRBJ2-1; the D is unclear. V shed 1 base and J shed 1 base, with 8 bases lying between them. This CDR3 comprises 15 residues. This CDR3 reads CASSLGRMSYNEQFF. The CDR3 nucleotides are TGTGCCAGCAGTTTAGGCAGAATGTCCTACAATGAGCAGTTCTTC.

This clonotype was seen a few times. The chain combines TRBV3-1 with TRBJ1-6; D is undetermined. This CDR3 region has 19 residues. Germline-derived CDR1 and CDR2 are LGHDT and YNNKEL (reference sequence). Trimming took off 2 bases at V and 7 bases at J, with 24 bases between the two ends. The CDR3 nucleotides are TGTGCCAGCAGCCAACCCCTTAAGATGGGGAGACACTCGAATTCACCCCTCCACTTT. It codes for CASSQPLKMGRHSNSPLHF.

This clonotype has a handful of counts. The chain joins TRBV2 to TRBJ1-2; D uncertain. This CDR3 is 15 amino acids long. Trimming removed 1 base from V and 4 bases from J, with 13 bases in between. In germline, CDR1 is SNHLY, CDR2 FYNNEI. DNA of the CDR3: TGTGCCAGCAGTGAAGGGCCAACAGTAACCTATGGCTACACCTTC. It is translated as CASSEGPTVTYGYTF.

This sequence joins TRBV29-1 and TRBJ1-2; D is uncertain. Looked up from germline, CDR1 is SQVTM and CDR2 is ANQGSEA. The CDR3 runs to 13 residues. V lost 6 bases to trimming and J lost 6 bases, with 17 bases between them. The CDR3 coding sequence is TGCAGCGTCGCGAGGCGGGAGTTGAATGGCTACACCTTC. Encoded protein: CSVARRELNGYTF.

J is TRBJ2-2 and V is TRBV5-1, with 10 bases aligning to TRBD2. Losses at the gene ends were 0 bases for V and 3 bases for J; bases not matched to a gene: 5. Germline V gene data show CDR1 as SGHRS and CDR2 as YFSETQ. This CDR3 spans 17 amino acids. The CDR3 DNA reads TGCGCCAGCAGCTTGGTAGCGGGGGGCCCTGACACCGGGGAGCTGTTTTTT. Translated, it gives CASSLVAGGPDTGELFF.

This clonotype was counted a single time. This rearrangement joins TRBV29-1 to TRBJ2-2; D may correspond to TRBD1 or TRBD2 (6 bases each). Germline V gene sequence: CDR1 SQVTM, CDR2 ANQGSEA. V was cut by 6 bases and J by 1 base, with 12 bases left in between. CDR3 length equals 14 residues. This CDR3 reads CSVRGGQNTGELFF. In DNA, the CDR3 is TGCAGCGTACGTGGGGGGCAGAACACCGGGGAGCTGTTTTTT.

The chain carries TRBV29-1 and TRBJ2-7; D possibly matches TRBD1 or TRBD2 (6 bases each). The CDR3 loop spans 12 amino acids. Per germline, CDR1 SQVTM and CDR2 ANQGSEA. The V gene lost 3 bases and the J gene lost 7 bases, with 13 bases spanning the gap. As DNA, the CDR3 is TGCAGCGTTGACCGGGGGCCGGGAGAGCAGTACTTC. Protein product: CSVDRGPGEQYF.

J is TRBJ2-3 and V is TRBV29-1; possible D gene TRBD1, 6 bases. The end of the DNA aligns better with TRBJ1-5, so the J call may be wrong. The CDR3 extends over 16 amino acids. CDR1 and CDR2 (germline): SQVTM, ANQGSEA. In nucleotides, the CDR3 is TGCAGCGTGGGGTTAGGGGGTTCTCTGCCACTGGATACGCAGCATTTT. The encoded protein is CSVGLGGSLPLDTQHF.

This clonotype was observed a handful of times. This sequence joins TRBV5-1 and TRBJ2-5; D uncertain. CDR1 SGHRS and CDR2 YFSETQ come from the germline V gene. V lost 0 bases to trimming and J lost 2 bases, with 14 bases between them. This CDR3 spans 16 amino acids. Written as DNA, the CDR3 is TGCGCCAGCAGCTTGGCCCCCGGGTTACCACAAGAGACCCAGTACTTC. This sequence encodes CASSLAPGLPQETQYF.

The genes are TRBV5-1 and TRBJ1-6; D is unresolved. This CDR3 region has 14 residues. V was cut by 4 bases and J by 10 bases, with 15 bases left in between. The germline gives CDR1 SGHRS, CDR2 YFSETQ. Here the CDR3 DNA reads TGCGCCAGCAGCCTGGGCAAAACGGAATCACCCCTCCACTTT. This gives the protein CASSLGKTESPLHF.

In this sample, this clonotype turned up a few times. The chain has TRBV4-2 and TRBJ2-7; perhaps TRBD1 as D (6 bases). The J call may be mistaken, given a closer DNA end match to TRBJ2-5. In germline, CDR1 is LGHNA, CDR2 YNFKEQ. This CDR3 is built from 14 residues. CDR3: CASSQGVGAETQYF. The DNA for the CDR3 is TGTGCCAGCAGCCAAGGGGTGGGGGCGGAGACCCAGTACTTC.

This clonotype was counted between two and nine times. This chain connects TRBV12-3 or TRBV12-4 to TRBJ1-2, with D unclear. The CDR3 loop spans 14 amino acids. Between the trimmed V and J ends, which lost 5 bases and 1 base, there was a span of 11 bases. CDR3 bases: TGTGCCAGCAGTCACGGGTCCAATAACTATGGCTACACCTTC. It yields the protein CASSHGSNNYGYTF.

The chain employs TRBV20-1 and TRBJ2-5; TRBD1 agrees at 8 bases. The J call may be faulty, since TRBJ2-7 better matches the DNA end. This CDR3 is built from 15 residues. Germline loops: CDR1 DFQATT, CDR2 SNEGSKA (reference sequence). CDR3 nucleotides: TGCAGTGCTAGAGTTGGCGGGACAGGTATTTACGAGCAGTACTTC. Its translation is CSARVGGTGIYEQYF.

CDR3 nucleotides: TGTGCCAGCAGTTCTGACCGGGACAGGGCGACCTACGAGCAGTACTTC. Translating it yields CASSSDRDRATYEQYF. The J gene is TRBJ2-7, the V gene TRBV28; 9 bases match TRBD1. This CDR3 is built from 16 residues. V shed 4 bases, J shed 2 bases, and the junction held 9 bases outside the gene matches. The germline gives CDR1 MDHEN, CDR2 SYDVKM.

This clonotype was found a few times. The rearrangement links TRBV10-3 to TRBJ2-7, with D perhaps TRBD2 (5 bases). The CDR3 is 12 residues long. Germline CDR1 and CDR2: ENHRY and SYGVKD. V was shortened by 6 bases and J by 7 bases, with 13 bases between the two germline ends. The CDR3 DNA sequence: TGTGCCATCAGCCCGCGAACGGGGGAGCAGTACTTC. Amino acids: CAISPRTGEQYF.

The chain employs TRBV7-2 and TRBJ1-1; TRBD1 matches at 7 bases. With 3 bases clipped from V and 4 bases from J, the junction kept 2 bases outside the gene matches. The CDR3 is 13 residues long. CDR1 is SGHTA and CDR2 is FQGNSA in the germline V gene. CDR3 residues: CASSFGQVTEAFF. The CDR3 DNA reads as TGTGCCAGCAGCTTCGGACAGGTCACTGAAGCTTTCTTT.

This chain links TRBV7-3 with TRBJ2-5; D ambiguous. Trimming removed 8 bases at V and 3 bases at J, with 13 bases between. The CDR3 extends over 13 amino acids. Germline-derived CDR1 and CDR2 are SGHTA and FQGTGA. CDR3 DNA: TGTGCCAGCCTGCCAGGTGCCAAAGAGACCCAGTACTTC. It codes for CASLPGAKETQYF.

V is TRBV12-3 or TRBV12-4 and J is TRBJ1-2; possibly TRBD1 for D (6 bases). V lost 6 bases and J 4 bases, leaving 18 bases between the germline ends. This CDR3 region has 15 residues. In nucleotides, the CDR3 is TGTGCCAGCAGCCAAACAGGGACGACTGGCTATGGCTACACCTTC. Its translation: CASSQTGTTGYGYTF.

This clonotype was detected a few times. The V and J genes are TRBV28 and TRBJ2-3; TRBD2 agrees at 10 bases. Germline V gene data show CDR1 as MDHEN and CDR2 as SYDVKM. V lost 4 bases and J lost 0; bases outside the gene matches: 4. The CDR3 is 16 amino acids. The CDR3, as DNA: TGTGCCAGCAGTTGGCTAGCGGGGGAAAGCACAGATACGCAGTATTTT. This translates into CASSWLAGESTDTQYF.

This chain links TRBV9 with TRBJ2-3; 7 nucleotides match TRBD2. With 0 bases clipped from V and 0 bases from J, the junction kept 13 bases outside the gene matches. The CDR3 length is 19 residues. Looked up from germline, CDR1 is SGDLS and CDR2 is YYNGEE. The CDR3, as DNA: TGTGCCAGCAGCGTAGATCGGGGGGTAGTAGGCCGAAGCACAGATACGCAGTATTTT. Translation: CASSVDRGVVGRSTDTQYF.

The CDR3: CATSTGQGTDTQYF. CDR3 bases: TGTGCCACCAGCACGGGACAGGGGACAGATACGCAGTATTTT. The chain employs TRBV15 and TRBJ2-3; 10 bases are shared with TRBD1. This CDR3 is 14 amino acids long. The J segment lost 3 bases and the V segment lost 4 bases, leaving 1 base of the junction unmatched. Germline V lookup: CDR1 LNHNV, CDR2 YYDKDF (reference sequence). The variable domain in full, completed from reference TRBV15 and TRBJ2-3, reads DAMVIQNPRYQVTQFGKPVTLSCSQTLNHNVMYWYQQKSSQAPKLLFHYYDKDFNNEADTPDNFQSRRPNTSFCFLDIRSPGLGDTAMYLCATSTGQGTDTQYFGPGTRLTVL.

V gene TRBV9 combines with J gene TRBJ2-2, with D perhaps being TRBD1 or TRBD2 (5 bases each). Germline lookup yields CDR1 SGDLS and CDR2 YYNGEE. This CDR3 region has 11 residues. V lost 7 bases and J lost 7, with 8 bases in between. In nucleotides, the CDR3 is TGTGCCAGCGGGGGAAACGGGGAGCTGTTTTTT. It is translated as CASGGNGELFF.